The clone carrying this T cell receptor (beta chain) was counted a single time. The antigen remains undetermined. The data belong to a study of tumor-infiltrating lymphocytes in primary liver carcinoma. Study results and limitations: The 250 largest clones made up significantly more of tumor than blood repertoires (p = 0.039).

Extraction of RNA together with DNA used 20-30 mg of unsorted bulk tissue. The patients presented with primary liver carcinoma, which was managed through surgical resection. TCR beta cDNA came from roughly 550 ng total RNA, primed with a constant-region primer. Employing slightly modified ARM-PCR, three nested multiplex PCR rounds were run, and these gave rise to the TCR beta libraries. Use of TRBV1-TRBV30 forward primers with a C-beta reverse primer characterized the first two PCR rounds, which lasted around 10 cycles each. TCRdb itself ran the multiplex PCR reads through MiXCR, one entry per CDR3 protein. Of 120,000 or so distinct CDR3 sequences listed, approximately 70% are singletons. Germline V CDR1 and CDR2: SQVTM, ANQGSEA. The CDR3 is made up of 13 amino acids.

The chain is built from TRBV29-1 and TRBJ2-7; possibly TRBD2 for D (6 bases). This clonotype was obtained from a woman aged 60 to 75 with primary liver carcinoma and hepatitis B virus infection. The sequenced sample consisted of liver tumor tissue from sampling region 1. Subset in this sample: tumor region T1, superior pole. The CDR3 sequence: CSATRHSAGDQYF. CDR3 DNA sequence: TGCAGTGCTACGCGACACTCAGCGGGCGATCAGTACTTC.